This T cell receptor beta chain was found in a study of blood T cell repertoires in COVID-19. Study background: Sample material is recorded as cDNA or gDNA derived from T cells, B-cell-depleted T cells, or PBMCs.

TCRdb's copy holds only in-frame clones and misses some; the assay was immunoSEQ multiplex PCR. The sample holds over 150,000 clones, less than 85% seen once. Germline V lookup: CDR1 MDHEN, CDR2 SYDVKM. There are 17 residues in the CDR3. Deletions cut 2 bases from V and 1 base from J, with 15 bases between. The source is a woman in her 50s with acute or convalescent COVID-19. The chain uses TRBV28 and TRBJ1-3; the D gene is possibly TRBD1 (6 bases). The sample was peripheral blood. The chain's CDR3 is CASSLLWGQGSGNTIYF. The CDR3 DNA reads TGTGCCAGCAGTTTACTATGGGGGCAGGGATCTGGAAACACCATATATTTT.